Below, one T cell receptor (beta chain) is given with its context. This sample was included in a study of blood T cell repertoires in COVID-19. About the research overall: Italy, Spain and the United States were the sources of the convalescent and acute COVID-19 samples. The analysed material was cDNA or gDNA that came from T cells, B-cell-depleted T cells, or PBMCs.

Original data processing: Estimation of nucleated cell counts relied on the amplification of reference gene primers. Clones were read by immunoSEQ multiplex PCR, and TCRdb kept only the in-frame ones, dropping some. The V and J calls and clone size come from that table; D and trimming were worked out from the DNA. The table shows approximately 100,000 clones, with roughly nine tenths occurring only once. Looked up from germline, CDR1 is LGHNA and CDR2 is YSLEER. CDR3 length: 13 amino acids. V gave up 0 bases and J gave up 8 bases, with 10 bases separating them. V usage is TRBV4-3 and J usage is TRBJ1-1; D call uncertain. Sequencing was performed on peripheral blood. The TCR was taken from a middle-aged man with acute or convalescent COVID-19. The CDR3 DNA follows: TGCGCCAGCAGCCAAGAATTGGGCAGGGAAGCTTTCTTT. This translates into CASSQELGREAFF.